This TCR beta chain was sequenced for a study of T cell responses to AZD1222 COVID-19 vaccine. Study background: Pooled in the analysis were second doses at about 4 or about 12 weeks.

This clone was seen only once. This CDR3 is 16 amino acids long. CDR1 is LGHNA, CDR2 YNFKEQ, per germline. The V gene end was trimmed by 0 bases and the J gene end by 4 bases; junction bases not matched to a gene: 7. The assay was immunoSEQ multiplex PCR, and TCRdb's table has in-frame clones only and misses some. The sample lists some 130,000 clones, 90% occurring once. This clonotype originated in an adult in good health. The sequencing used peripheral blood, collected on day 0 of AZD1222 vaccination. This sequence joins TRBV4-2 and TRBJ2-7; TRBD2 matches 9 bases. CDR3 coding DNA: TGTGCCAGCAGCCAAGATTTGGCTAGCGGGAAATACGAGCAGTACTTC. It is translated as CASSQDLASGKYEQYF.